This T cell receptor (beta chain) was documented in a study of T cell repertoires in cytomegalovirus infection. At the level of the study: Shared public TCR beta signatures pointed to both CMV infection and a matching HLA type.

This clonotype was detected ten times or more. Antigen specificity is unknown. Study findings and constraints: What dominated the ex vivo response were HLA-C-restricted CMV-specific TCR beta clonotypes. Summed public TCR beta family frequency identified CMV carriers bearing the relevant HLA.

TCRdb redid the calling of the reads with MiXCR, one entry per CDR3 protein. The table has roughly 500,000 distinct CDR3 sequences, around 11% seen once. Germline assignment: CDR1 MNHEY and CDR2 SMNVEV (reference sequence). V lost 6 bases and J lost 0; bases outside the gene matches: 4. This CDR3 comprises 15 residues. Sequencing was carried out using PBMCs. The V call is TRBV27, the J call TRBJ2-1, with 8 bases lining up with TRBD2. The clonotype was recovered from a human donor in good health (CMV status not recorded). Some clones in this sample may be carry-over from other donors' samples. In DNA form, the CDR3 reads TGTGCCAGCAGGGACGGGACTAGCTCCTACAATGAGCAGTTCTTC. Translation: CASRDGTSSYNEQFF.